This T cell receptor (beta chain) was identified during a study of T-cell memory formation after mild COVID-19. As for the study in general: The TCR clusters were mostly specific to one donor. General study findings and limits: Clones that shrank (day 15 to 85) were balanced CD4/CD8, whereas later expanders leaned CD4+.

This clonotype has more than one count but fewer than ten. The antigen remains unidentified. CDR1 and CDR2 (germline): LNHDA, SQIVND (reference sequence). V was clipped by 4 bases and J by 1 base, with 16 bases between them. The CDR3 extends over 16 amino acids. One entry per CDR3 protein results from TCRdb running MiXCR on the 5' RACE reads. The sample shows about 430,000 distinct CDR3 sequences, 18% of them seen only once. The V and J genes are TRBV19 and TRBJ1-1; maybe TRBD1 (6 bases). Sequencing used PBMCs or a T cell subset sorted from them (not recorded which). The sequence was collected from a man between 18 and 35 years old who had mild COVID-19 (a few samples of this study predate the infection). Cell type and time point are not known. DNA for the CDR3: TGTGCCAGTAGTAAGATTAGTGGCAGGGGGAACACTGAAGCTTTCTTT. Amino acid sequence: CASSKISGRGNTEAFF.